Shown below are 20 T cell receptor beta chains from a single sample sequenced in a study of monozygotic twins with inflammatory bowel disease. TCRdb reprocessed the 5' RACE reads; each CDR3 protein has one entry and no DNA is given. The data include approximately 100,000 distinct CDR3 sequences; the top ten clones carry under 15%. Source material: blood. The receptor source for this set is a human donor with ulcerative colitis or Crohn's disease, or a healthy co-twin of an affected twin (not recorded which).

The rearrangement links TRBV12-5 to TRBJ2-7; TCRdb designates TRBD1, a call that cannot be tested without DNA. The CDR3 loop spans 15 amino acids. CDR1 is LGHNT, CDR2 FRNRAP, per germline. CDR3 region: CASGLPKGPSYEQYF. Combining the CDR3 with reference TRBV12-5 and TRBJ2-7 gives the whole variable domain DARVTQTPRHKVTEMGQEVTMRCQPILGHNTVFWYRQTMMQGLELLAYFRNRAPLDDSGMPKDRFSAEMPDATLATLKIQPSEPRDSAVYFCASGLPKGPSYEQYFGPGTRLTVT.

The chain couples TRBV28 to TRBJ1-1. The CDR3 spans 15 residues. The germline gives CDR1 MDHEN, CDR2 SYDVKM. CDR3: CASITRGRMNTEAFF.

This chain connects TRBV4-2 to TRBJ2-1. This CDR3 contains 13 residues. Germline V lookup: CDR1 LGHNA, CDR2 YNFKEQ. The chain's CDR3 is CASSQGSRGEQFF.

The rearrangement uses TRBV9 and TRBJ1-1; the TCRdb call, TRBD1, lacks DNA for checking. The CDR3 has 12 amino acids. Germline CDR1 reads SGDLS; CDR2 reads YYNGEE. The CDR3 here is CASMGAGTEAFF.

The genes are TRBV5-1 and TRBJ2-2. Germline loops: CDR1 SGHRS, CDR2 YFSETQ. CDR3 length: 16 amino acids. The CDR3 here is CASSLGPESGTGELFF.

The V gene is TRBV19, the J gene TRBJ1-5; TCRdb's D call, TRBD1, is unchecked because there is no DNA. Germline CDR1 LNHDA, CDR2 SQIVND (reference sequence). This CDR3 spans 12 amino acids. The CDR3 sequence is CASNRDDQPQHF.

This chain links TRBV11-2 with TRBJ2-7. This CDR3 has 15 amino acids. The germline gives CDR1 SGHAT, CDR2 FQNNGV. The CDR3 protein is CASSFGREASYEQYF.

The chain has TRBV20-1 and TRBJ1-5; absent DNA, TCRdb's TRBD1 call cannot be checked. Looked up from germline, CDR1 is DFQATT and CDR2 is SNEGSKA (reference sequence). The CDR3 loop spans 13 amino acids. CDR3 amino acids: CSAATGLNQPQHF.

This chain uses TRBV7-2 with TRBJ1-1. The CDR3 is made up of 13 amino acids. Germline CDR1 reads SGHTA; CDR2 reads FQGNSA. CDR3 residues: CASSLEWLTEAFF. The full variable domain, completed using reference TRBV7-2 and TRBJ1-1, is GAGVSQSPSNKVTEKGKDVELRCDPISGHTALYWYRQSLGQGLEFLIYFQGNSAPDKSGLPSDRFSAERTGGSVSTLTIQRTQQEDSAVYLCASSLEWLTEAFFGQGTRLTVV.

This chain links TRBV2 with TRBJ2-7; TCRdb lists TRBD1, though no DNA is available to test this call. CDR3 length equals 13 residues. Germline CDR1 is SNHLY and CDR2 is FYNNEI. The CDR3 here is CASREDRGYEQYF.

This chain joins TRBV7-9 and TRBJ1-4; the TRBD1 assignment by TCRdb is unverifiable without DNA. Per the germline V gene, CDR1 is SEHNR and CDR2 is FQNEAQ (reference sequence). This CDR3 has 13 residues. The chain's CDR3 is CATTWGANEKLFF. Using reference TRBV7-9 and TRBJ1-4 for the parts outside the CDR3, the full variable domain is DTGVSQNPRHKITKRGQNVTFRCDPISEHNRLYWYRQTLGQGPEFLTYFQNEAQLEKSRLLSDRFSAERPKGSFSTLEIQRTEQGDSAMYLCATTWGANEKLFFGSGTQLSVL.

V and J are TRBV4-3 and TRBJ1-4. This CDR3 spans 15 amino acids. Germline-derived CDR1 and CDR2 are LGHNA and YSLEER. The chain's CDR3 is CASSQDVGSGEKLFF.

V is TRBV6-2 or TRBV6-3 and J is TRBJ2-2; no DNA is available, so the TRBD2 call from TCRdb remains unchecked. This CDR3 has 14 amino acids. Germline loops: CDR1 MNHEY, CDR2 SVGEGT. The CDR3 region is CASSYSREAGELFF.

V usage is TRBV5-1 and J usage is TRBJ2-7. Germline CDR1 is SGHRS and CDR2 is YFSETQ. The CDR3 is 16 residues long. This chain's CDR3 is CASSSDPDGSAYEQYF.

The V gene is TRBV5-4, the J gene TRBJ1-2; TCRdb indicates TRBD1, and absent DNA this call remains unverified. Germline CDR1 is SGHNT and CDR2 is YYREEE (reference sequence). This CDR3 region has 14 residues. CDR3 loop: CASSPGTGEGGYTF.

The chain's CDR3 is CASSPGWGFETNEQFF. This chain connects TRBV5-1 to TRBJ2-1; with no DNA, the TCRdb D assignment of TRBD1 cannot be verified. CDR3 size: 16 residues. The V gene's germline CDR1 is SGHRS and CDR2 YFSETQ.

The chain employs TRBV7-3 and TRBJ2-7. From germline, CDR1 is SGHTA and CDR2 FQGTGA. This CDR3 comprises 11 residues. The CDR3 loop reads CASPSEDEQYF.

This chain connects TRBV19 to TRBJ1-1. CDR3 length: 13 amino acids. Germline V CDR1 and CDR2: LNHDA, SQIVND (reference sequence). The CDR3 here is CASTSMRKAEAFF.

The chain couples TRBV28 to TRBJ2-3; TCRdb's D gene call, TRBD1, goes unchecked for lack of DNA. The CDR3 length is 14 residues. Looked up from germline, CDR1 is MDHEN and CDR2 is SYDVKM. The CDR3 is CASTDRVLTDTQYF.

V usage is TRBV5-6 and J usage is TRBJ1-1; TCRdb outputs TRBD1, but without DNA this stays unchecked. Germline-derived CDR1 and CDR2 are SGHDT and YYEEEE. This CDR3 is built from 14 residues. This CDR3 is CASSLVGRVTEAFF.